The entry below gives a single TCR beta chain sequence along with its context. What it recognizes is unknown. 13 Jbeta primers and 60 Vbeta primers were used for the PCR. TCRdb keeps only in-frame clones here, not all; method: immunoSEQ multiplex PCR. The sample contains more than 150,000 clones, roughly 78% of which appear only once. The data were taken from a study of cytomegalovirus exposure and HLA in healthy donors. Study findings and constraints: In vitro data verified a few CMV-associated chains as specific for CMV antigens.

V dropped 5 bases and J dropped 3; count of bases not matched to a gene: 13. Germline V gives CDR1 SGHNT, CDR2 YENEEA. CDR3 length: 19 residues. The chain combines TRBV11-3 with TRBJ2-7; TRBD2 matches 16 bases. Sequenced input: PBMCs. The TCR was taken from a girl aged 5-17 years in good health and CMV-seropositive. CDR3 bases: TGTGCCAGCAGCGGGACTAGCGGGGGGGGTTTTGGGTTGAGCTACGAGCAGTACTTC. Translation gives CASSGTSGGGFGLSYEQYF.